These 4 T cell receptor beta chains came from one sample sequenced in a study of Ad26.COV2.S vaccination and SARS-CoV-2 variants. The repertoire was sequenced with immunoSEQ multiplex PCR; TCRdb's copy has only in-frame clones and lacks some. This table has some 45,000 clones, around 83% appearing once. Sample: peripheral blood, taken after recovery from COVID-19. All receptors derive from a human donor who had recovered from COVID-19.

The J gene is TRBJ2-5, the V gene TRBV7-9; perhaps TRBD1 as D (6 bases). The V gene's germline CDR1 is SEHNR and CDR2 FQNEAQ (reference sequence). CDR3 length: 14 residues. V was shortened by 0 bases and J by 5 bases, with 10 bases between the two germline ends. CDR3 DNA: TGTGCCAGCAGCTTAGCGGCAGGGGTTGAGACCCAGTACTTC. Protein product: CASSLAAGVETQYF.

This CDR3 reads CASRDRGLRNEQFF. The CDR3 DNA reads TGTGCCAGCCGAGACAGGGGGCTTCGTAATGAGCAGTTCTTC. The chain combines TRBV27 with TRBJ2-1; 10 bases line up with TRBD1. This CDR3 has 14 residues. The junction had 8 bases not matched to a gene; V was cut back by 8 bases and J by 7 bases. Germline V gene data show CDR1 as MNHEY and CDR2 as SMNVEV (reference sequence).

The chain links TRBV7-8 to TRBJ1-1; TRBD1 matches at 12 bases. Trimming at V came to 0 bases and at J to 0 bases, leaving 5 bases not matched to a gene. Germline values: CDR1 SGHVS, CDR2 FQNEAQ. CDR3 size: 18 residues. The CDR3, as DNA: TGTGCCAGCAGCTTAGCGGGGGGACAGGGGGCTTTGAACACTGAAGCTTTCTTT. Its protein is CASSLAGGQGALNTEAFF.

This clone came up a few times. This chain joins TRBV2 and TRBJ1-5, with D possibly matching TRBD1 (5 bases). V dropped 3 bases and J dropped 1 base, with 7 bases sitting between them. Germline CDR1 SNHLY, CDR2 FYNNEI. CDR3 size: 14 residues. The CDR3 region has the DNA TGTGCCAGCAGTGACAGGGTAAGCAATCAGCCCCAGCATTTT. It is translated as CASSDRVSNQPQHF. Looking up the rest from reference TRBV2 and TRBJ1-5 gives the full variable domain: EPEVTQTPSHQVTQMGQEVILRCVPISNHLYFYWYRQILGQKVEFLVSFYNNEISEKSEIFDDQFSVERPDGSNFTLKIRSTKLEDSAMYFCASSDRVSNQPQHFGDGTRLSIL.